Below, one TCR beta chain is given with its context. What antigen it recognizes has not been identified. There are no base qualities to consult, and no much larger clone falls within one base. The data stem from a study of T cell responses to AZD1222 COVID-19 vaccine (dated by TCRdb to the early 2020s). Concerning the study at large: AZD1222 recipients given second doses at about 4 weeks or at about 12 weeks were pooled, since spike-specific TCR depth and breadth were not found to differ between the two schedules. A total of under 250 trial participants underwent TCR sequencing, of whom approximately 200 had received two doses of AZD1222 and around 25 had received two doses of the MenACWY control vaccine. Trial participants were enrolled by age into subgroups of 18-55, 56-69 and 70-plus years, and approximately 150, 30 and 60 TCR-sequenced participants, respectively, were included in these subgroups.

V loses 3 bases of germline sequence and J loses 7 bases, and the interval between the two ends is 7 bases. From the cysteine through the phenylalanine, the CDR3 covers 12 amino acids. Just the 36-base CDR3 DNA is kept, in frame starting at base 1. The germline V gene (reference sequence) specifies LNHDA as CDR1 and SQIVND as CDR2. What this sample's time point label stands for: baseline before first vaccination. Vaccinee samples came from UK trials COV001 and COV002, including a single-blind randomized controlled phase 2/3 trial of AZD1222 (ChAdOx1 nCoV-19) in healthy adults. Trial participant PBMC samples were collected at day 0 and day 28 after the second dose for TCRbeta chain sequencing. The CDR3 regions of human TCRbeta chains were analyzed by immunosequencing. The study's own analysis went as follows. Repertoire TCRs were matched against a reference library of SARS-CoV-2-specific TCRs generated with the MIRA antigen-specificity platform. Breadth meant the fraction of unique TCRs that were SARS-CoV-2-associated, whereas depth meant the fraction of total T cells that were SARS-CoV-2-associated. Each spike-specific TCR was assigned to its reactive spike region and to a CD4 or CD8 class using the MIRA data. Log10-transformed breadth and depth values were compared by one-way ANOVA with Sidak's multiple comparisons tests. The table was pulled from immuneACCESS by TCRdb, which kept in-frame rearrangements only. Such tables lose some clones; where checked, under half of the loss comes from unresolved V genes, and the rest has no known cause. Clone size and the V and J calls come from that table; the DNA yielded D and trimming. The table for this sample lists 150,000 or so clones; over 90% of them were counted only once. The leading ten clones occupy approximately 4.9% of the sample.

What the research found in general, with its limitations: Most participants were white British and females outnumbered males, and the authors suggested that clonal diversity may have been underestimated. After two AZD1222 doses, both the breadth and the depth of spike-specific TCRs were significantly higher than at day 0 and than in MenACWY recipients. Vaccine-associated CD4 TCRs spanned the whole spike protein, with dominant responses in regions 160-218 and 743-854. Conclusions about previously exposed vaccinees are limited because only five to seven AZD1222 recipients were SARS-CoV-2 seropositive at baseline. No day 14 peak-response samples were available, so repertoires were characterized only after the peak T cell response. In the small 56-69-year group, the increase in depth fell short of significance, most likely because of low power. Reportedly, close to half of the unique spike-specific TCRs recognized epitopes lying outside the regions that are mutated in the B.1.351 and B.1.1.7 variants.

The material was peripheral blood, obtained on day 0 of AZD1222 vaccination. This TCR was sampled from an adult in good health. The sequence is built from TRBV19 and TRBJ2-1; tentative D gene TRBD2, with 5 bases matching. The CDR3 reads as follows: CASSIAGNEQFF. The bases are TGTGCCAGTAGTATCGCGGGTAATGAGCAGTTCTTC.